The source of this TCR beta chain is a study of cytomegalovirus exposure and HLA in healthy donors. The CDR3 contains 15 residues. Unmatched junction bases numbered 6, after V lost 6 bases and J lost 5 bases. CDR1 and CDR2 (germline): MNHEY, SMNVEV (reference sequence). Both 60 Vbeta primers and 13 Jbeta primers went into the PCR. The table came from immunoSEQ multiplex PCR; TCRdb's copy has only in-frame clones and leaves some out. The sample consists of about 84,000 clones, roughly 78% of them appearing once. The rearrangement links TRBV27 to TRBJ2-1, with TRBD2 matching 11 bases. The source of this sequence is a male donor in good health and CMV-seropositive. The sample was PBMCs. The CDR3 DNA follows: TGTGCCAGCAGGATAGGGACTAGCGGAAACAATGAGCAGTTCTTC. This sequence encodes CASRIGTSGNNEQFF.